Listed below are T cell receptor beta chains from one sample, sequenced in a study of blood T cell repertoires in COVID-19. Method: immunoSEQ multiplex PCR; TCRdb's copy keeps in-frame clones and lacks some. The sample contains roughly 260,000 clones, approximately 86% of which appear only once. The specimen sequenced was peripheral blood. These receptors came from a man aged 40-49 years who had recovered from COVID-19. Both conserved end residues are part of each CDR3. D genes are given only for firm matches.

D gene,V gene,CDR3 length,J gene,CDR3 protein
TRBD1,TRBV11-3,15,TRBJ2-2,CASSFGQGVNGELFF
TRBD1,TRBV7-2,14,TRBJ1-1,CASSKDRGLTEAFF
-,TRBV6-5,16,TRBJ2-1,CASSYSRANGHDEQFF
TRBD1,TRBV7-2,16,TRBJ2-5,CASRRDSYRPQETQYF
-,TRBV7-2,13,TRBJ1-2,CASSLAGGNGYTF
TRBD2,TRBV4-2,14,TRBJ2-7,CASSRGDYPYEQYF
TRBD2,TRBV27,14,TRBJ2-1,CASSPGLAFGEQFF
-,TRBV24-1,11,TRBJ1-2,CATLSVYGYTF
TRBD1,TRBV5-4,14,TRBJ1-2,CASSLDRGEHGYTF
-,TRBV5-6,14,TRBJ2-3,CASSPEGSTDTQYF
-,TRBV3-1/TRBV3-2,14,TRBJ1-1,CASSQGPKGTEAFF
-,TRBV19,15,TRBJ2-5,CASSIKGDPQETQYF
TRBD1,TRBV7-3,14,TRBJ2-1,CASSKSGGSNEQFF
-,TRBV7-9,15,TRBJ2-3,CASSVGLSALDTQYF
-,TRBV6-5,15,TRBJ2-1,CASSSPAGSYNEQFF
-,TRBV5-4,12,TRBJ2-7,CASSLPGDEQYF
-,TRBV6-2/TRBV6-3,13,TRBJ2-7,CASSNTVAYEQYF
TRBD1,TRBV27,14,TRBJ2-7,CASSQRQGAYEQYF
-,TRBV18,14,TRBJ2-6,CASSPPGGANVLTF
-,TRBV23-1,15,TRBJ2-1,CASSQRYCSYNEQFF
TRBD1,TRBV7-2,14,TRBJ1-2,CASSLGDRIYGYTF
-,TRBV5-6,14,TRBJ2-5,CASSQGGDLETQYF
-,TRBV7-9,14,TRBJ2-5,CASSPGVLQETQYF
TRBD1,TRBV25-1,14,TRBJ2-5,CASSGWTGRETQYF
-,TRBV6-5,13,TRBJ2-5,CASSRGVQETQYF
-,TRBV5-4,16,TRBJ2-1,CASSLRDLARYNEQFF
-,TRBV9,14,TRBJ2-7,CASSVGGDNYEQYF
TRBD1,TRBV29-1,15,TRBJ2-3,CSVRPGTGKTDTQYF
TRBD1,TRBV14,17,TRBJ2-3,CASSQDWGTGDTDTQYF
-,TRBV5-1,16,TRBJ2-3,CASSFSSGRNTDTQYF
TRBD1,TRBV30,14,TRBJ1-6,CAFQGAAYNSPLHF
TRBD2,TRBV7-9,17,TRBJ2-1,CASSLLASGSPYNEQFF
TRBD2,TRBV10-2,16,TRBJ2-3,CASKTSGGPSTDTQYF
-,TRBV3-1/TRBV3-2,13,TRBJ1-2,CASSEQGLYGYTF
TRBD1,TRBV2,15,TRBJ2-5,CASSENDRVEETQYF
TRBD1,TRBV29-1,12,TRBJ2-7,CSARTGTYEQYF
-,TRBV7-2,13,TRBJ2-7,CASSLGVGYEQYF
-,TRBV29-1,11,TRBJ2-3,CSTGTGDTQYF
-,TRBV9,14,TRBJ2-1,CASSVDPRGNEQFF
-,TRBV6-5,14,TRBJ1-1,CASRSRTLNTEAFF
-,TRBV7-2,14,TRBJ2-5,CASSLASLGETQYF
-,TRBV10-1,12,TRBJ2-1,CASREGHNEQFF
-,TRBV6-5,13,TRBJ2-5,CASISDSGKTQYF
TRBD1,TRBV7-8,15,TRBJ1-1,CASSFRLGQGAEAFF
TRBD1,TRBV4-3,15,TRBJ1-5,CASSQDRGRDQPQHF
TRBD2,TRBV11-2,17,TRBJ2-7,CASSLGTSGGFLYEQYF
TRBD2,TRBV11-2,14,TRBJ2-7,CASSPRLAGFEQYF
TRBD2,TRBV5-4,15,TRBJ2-1,CASSLEAGGQGEQFF